This T cell receptor (beta chain) was recorded in a study of T cells after yellow fever vaccination. The V gene lost 4 bases and the J gene lost 5 bases, with 20 bases spanning the gap. The CDR3 length is 17 residues. The germline V gene encodes CDR1 MNHEY and CDR2 SMNVEV (reference sequence). The authors made TCR cDNA by 5'RACE template switching, adding a universal primer site and UMIs. TCRdb ran MiXCR on the 5' RACE reads and lists one entry per CDR3 protein. Found here are around 340,000 distinct CDR3 sequences, approximately 9% of them singletons; the top ten hold 15% to 20%. The sample holds a few counts of this clonotype.

The TCR originated in a man between 18 and 35 years old who received the YFV17D yellow fever vaccine. Sequencing used PBMCs, obtained on the day of the first yellow fever vaccination. The rearrangement links TRBV27 to TRBJ2-2; TRBD1 is a possible D gene (5 bases). The CDR3: CASSWSQGEGGTGELFF. CDR3 coding DNA: TGTGCCAGCAGTTGGAGCCAGGGCGAAGGTGGAACCGGGGAGCTGTTTTTT.